The entry that follows covers one TCR beta chain sequence. Its antigen has not been determined. Base-call qualities are not available, and no considerably larger clone is one nucleotide away. The sample comes from a study of radiation and T cells in renal cell carcinoma (dated by TCRdb to about 2020). Concerning the study at large: The samples were drawn from a clinical trial, where primary renal cell carcinomas were treated with 15 Gy of stereotactic body radiation therapy and then removed by nephrectomy 4 weeks afterward. A total of about 3.8 million unique CDR3 nucleotide sequences, encoding 2,500,000 or so unique CDR3 amino acid sequences, were found across all 50 or so samples. TCR beta sequencing covered fewer than 60 samples in total, comprising about 26 tumors and 27 peripheral blood samples. What the work shows at the level of the full study, not this receptor alone: In blood, the top tumor clonotypes increased between baseline and 2 weeks post-radiation and then shrank by 4 weeks, which suggests that tumor-resident clones expanded only transiently. Tracking of blood repertoire dynamics stopped at approximately four weeks after treatment, with no follow-up past that point. Because pretreatment tumor biopsies were not available, the study could not determine whether clonotypes were already present within the tumor at baseline. With a single-armed trial design, the study had no way to address how radiation dose or scheduling affects the TCR repertoire.

The immunoSEQ kit was used, according to the manufacturer's recommendations, to generate TCR beta libraries from genomic DNA. To prepare the libraries, a first multiplex PCR with proprietary primers was run, followed by a second PCR that added unique barcodes, and a bead cleanup was done after each round. A positive control reaction and a negative control reaction, both provided in the kit, were run with every batch of samples. The final libraries underwent checking on an Agilent 4200 TapeStation D1000 ScreenTape, volumetric pooling, and quantification by qPCR. Sequencing was performed on an Illumina NextSeq500 with a MidOutput 150-cycle cartridge, and 156 Read1 and 15 Index1 cycles were run with kit custom primers. The pooled library was loaded at around 1 pM with about 20% PhiX control spiked in. The authors' analysis ran thus. The vendor-processed data were analyzed in R, and a clonotype was defined as all T cells that share the same CDR3 nucleotide sequence. In the clone abundance analyses, frequencies in each sample were normalized to that sample's 10,000 most abundant clones. Public T cell clones, averaging fewer than five per sample, were removed before analysis. An abundance difference of at least 32-fold between compartments was the criterion for calling clonotypes tumor-enriched or baseline blood-enriched. A beta-binomial differential abundance model was applied to find clonotypes that expanded or contracted between blood time points. The Baroni-Urbani and Buser coefficient was used to measure tumor-blood repertoire similarity, and groups were compared with two-tailed Wilcoxon tests in R. In TCRdb, the immuneACCESS table is reduced to in-frame sequences with V and J assigned. These tables do not hold every clone; where another copy was compared, an unresolved V gene accounts for under half, and the others remain unexplained. That table is the source of V, J and clone size, and D and trimming were worked out from the DNA. The sample includes approximately 150,000 clones, with approximately 90% observed a single time. The top ten clones comprise approximately 4% of the sample.

V and J are truncated by 0 bases and 4 bases respectively, leaving an intervening sequence of 13 bases. The CDR3 measures 15 amino acids from cysteine to phenylalanine. The entry retains the CDR3 DNA only, 45 bases that are in frame from base 1. CDR1 and CDR2, looked up from the germline V gene, are MGHRA and YSYEKL. According to the study, the label for this sample's time point signals: baseline pretreatment blood. Taken with the paper, the label for treatment or condition translates to: 15 Gy SBRT to primary tumor, nephrectomy 4 weeks later. To follow tumor-enriched clonotypes, serial peripheral blood was collected from radiation-treated patients at baseline and at 2 weeks and 4 weeks after SBRT. Every patient's renal cell carcinoma showed clear cell pathology. The QIAamp DNA Blood Mini Kit (Qiagen) was used to prepare genomic DNA for TCR sequencing. Samples were included in the analyses only if all quality control checks were passed.

The V and J segments used are TRBV4-1 and TRBJ2-7; the D segment is perhaps TRBD1 or TRBD2, each sharing 5 matched bases. The clonotype was recovered from a woman in her sixties or seventies with renal cell carcinoma. The material sequenced was blood, taken from a patient whose treatment included radiotherapy and nephrectomy. The encoded CDR3 is CASSQDGGPYYEQYF. The sequence in DNA is TGCGCCAGCAGCCAAGATGGGGGTCCGTATTACGAGCAGTACTTC.